The sequence of this TCR beta chain was determined in a study of blood T cell repertoires in COVID-19. Turning to the study itself: Samples taken during acute and convalescent COVID-19 were collected in the United States, Italy and Spain. T cells, B-cell-depleted T cells, or PBMCs supplied cDNA or gDNA.

Original processing notes: Estimates of nucleated cell counts were drawn from the amplification of reference gene primers. The table came from immunoSEQ multiplex PCR; TCRdb's copy has only in-frame clones and leaves some out. V and J calls plus clone size are reproduced from that table; the DNA served to infer D and trimming. The sample includes roughly 180,000 clones, roughly 76% seen only once; the top ten take roughly 11%. This CDR3 has 16 residues. Looked up from germline, CDR1 is LGHDT and CDR2 is YNNKEL (reference sequence). V dropped 1 base and J dropped 1 base, with 12 bases sitting between them. Patients from Seattle were sampled longitudinally, starting during active infection.

The V gene is TRBV3-1 (or the pseudogene TRBV3-2), the J gene TRBJ2-3; the D gene is possibly TRBD2 (5 bases). Sequenced material: peripheral blood. This TCR came from a woman aged 40-49 years with COVID-19, enrolled during active disease. In DNA form, the CDR3 reads TGTGCCAGCAGCCAAGGAAGTAGGAGGCGCACAGATACGCAGTATTTT. Protein sequence: CASSQGSRRRTDTQYF.